This T cell receptor beta chain was found in a study of blood T cells in healthy people across ages. With regard to this clonotype: A much larger clone lies a single base off, so this may be a read error.

Trimming removed 4 bases from V and 11 bases from J; junction bases left unmatched: 12. Germline V lookup: CDR1 LGHNA, CDR2 YSLEER. CDR3 size: 15 residues. Sample-barcoded 5' priming and a J-beta primer mix drove a second PCR of about 7 to 11 cycles. TCRdb processed the 5' RACE reads anew with MiXCR; each CDR3 protein has one entry. The sample lists 1 million to 1.2 million distinct CDR3 sequences, around two fifths seen once, with under 15% in the top ten. What was sequenced was blood. The V call is TRBV4-3, the J call TRBJ2-5; 11 nucleotides align to TRBD2. The sequence came from a man between 18 and 29 years old in good health. CDR3 residues: CASSLLAGDHNEQYF. DNA of the CDR3: TGCGCCAGCAGCCTACTAGCGGGGGATCACAATGAGCAGTACTTC.